A single sample is the source of the 8 T cell receptor beta chains below, sequenced in a study of beta chain features in type 1 diabetes. The authors reverse transcribed all of the isolated RNA, so sequencing captured expressed TCRB transcripts. The data were produced by immunoSEQ multiplex PCR, yet TCRdb's version contains in-frame clones alone and is incomplete. The sample has fewer than 350,000 clones; 8% are singletons. Sequenced sample: central memory CD4+ T cells from blood. The receptors derive from a woman under 30 in good health.

The V gene is TRBV5-6, the J gene TRBJ1-6, with D hard to call. The CDR3 is 14 residues long. Trimming pared 2 bases from V and 0 bases from J, leaving 3 bases between. CDR1 is SGHDT, CDR2 YYEEEE, per germline. The CDR3 spells CASSFISYNSPLHF. CDR3 DNA: TGTGCCAGCAGCTTTATCTCCTATAATTCACCCCTCCACTTT.

The chain uses TRBV11-1 and TRBJ1-1; perhaps TRBD1 as D (5 bases). The ends were cut back, 5 bases at V and 6 bases at J, with 10 bases in the middle. CDR3 length equals 12 residues. The germline V gene has CDR1 SGHAT and CDR2 FQDESV (reference sequence). CDR3 residues: CASSRGDAEAFF. Written as DNA, the CDR3 is TGTGCCAGCAGCAGAGGGGATGCTGAAGCTTTCTTT.

In this sample, this clone turned up many times. Here the CDR3 DNA reads TGTGCCAGCAGCGCCCGACAGGGCGGGGAGCTGTTTTTT. Translated: CASSARQGGELFF. The chain joins TRBV9 to TRBJ2-2; 7 bases line up with TRBD1. Germline CDR1 and CDR2: SGDLS and YYNGEE. The J segment lost 7 bases and the V segment lost 3 bases, leaving 3 bases of the junction unmatched. The CDR3 runs to 13 residues.

This clone came up a few times. V gene TRBV7-2 combines with J gene TRBJ2-5; TRBD1 might be the D (7 bases). Trimming removed 6 bases from V and 2 bases from J, with 10 bases in between. This CDR3 contains 13 residues. The V gene's germline CDR1 is SGHTA and CDR2 FQGNSA. The CDR3 protein is CASRGGQQETQYF. The CDR3, as DNA: TGTGCCAGCAGGGGGGGACAGCAAGAGACCCAGTACTTC.

This clone was seen at least ten times. The rearrangement joins TRBV28 to TRBJ2-1, with D hard to call. CDR3 length equals 13 residues. Germline V gene sequence: CDR1 MDHEN, CDR2 SYDVKM. V gave up 3 bases and J gave up 4 bases, with 7 bases separating them. The CDR3: CASSLRGYNEQFF. CDR3 sequence (DNA): TGTGCCAGCAGTTTGCGCGGTTACAATGAGCAGTTCTTC.

The rearrangement joins TRBV5-1 to TRBJ2-2; D is possibly TRBD1 (5 bases). Trimming cost V 4 bases and J 1 base, with 11 bases left between them. CDR1 is SGHRS, CDR2 YFSETQ, per germline. The CDR3 sequence is 15 residues long. The CDR3 nucleotides are TGCGCCAGCAGCCCGACAGCCAAGAACACCGGGGAGCTGTTTTTT. Translating gives CASSPTAKNTGELFF.

This clone was detected only a few times. The V call is TRBV5-6, the J call TRBJ2-1; 7 positions match TRBD2. The V and J ends lost 4 bases and 7 bases, in that order; junction bases with no gene match: 11. The germline CDR1 and CDR2 sequences are SGHDT and YYEEEE. The CDR3 contains 15 residues. Here the CDR3 DNA reads TGTGCCAGCAGCCCCACGGGGGGAGGACAAAATGAGCAGTTCTTC. This translates into CASSPTGGGQNEQFF.

Ten or more counts support this clone. This sequence joins TRBV7-9 and TRBJ1-1; no reliable D call. The V end lost 0 bases, the J end lost 6 bases, and 14 bases lay between the germline ends. The germline V gene has CDR1 SEHNR and CDR2 FQNEAQ (reference sequence). CDR3 length equals 15 residues. DNA of the CDR3: TGTGCCAGCAGCTTAGCGCGGGGTGGTACGGCTGAAGCTTTCTTT. Protein: CASSLARGGTAEAFF.